Presented here are 21 T cell receptor beta chains from one specimen sequenced in a study of blood T cell repertoires in COVID-19. Profiling relied on immunoSEQ multiplex PCR, and the TCRdb table lists in-frame clones only, not all of them. The table has 200,000 to 250,000 clones, 86% seen once. Sequencing was done on a sample of peripheral blood. The receptors come from a man aged 25 to 40 who had recovered from COVID-19.

This clone came up once. V usage is TRBV5-1 and J usage is TRBJ1-1, with D tentatively TRBD1 (6 bases). In germline, CDR1 is SGHRS, CDR2 YFSETQ. The CDR3 consists of 13 residues. V was clipped by 5 bases and J by 1 base, with 9 bases between them. Written as DNA, the CDR3 is TGCGCCAGCAGATCGGGACAGAACACTGAAGCTTTCTTT. Protein: CASRSGQNTEAFF.

This clone was recorded a few times. The chain's CDR3 is CASSDPVAGTGSGGYTF. The DNA of the CDR3 is TGTGCCAGCAGCGACCCGGTTGCCGGGACAGGGTCAGGTGGCTACACCTTC. This chain joins TRBV7-2 and TRBJ1-2, with TRBD1 matching over 9 bases. CDR1 is SGHTA, CDR2 FQGNSA, per germline. The CDR3 length is 17 residues. The ends lost 5 bases at V and 7 bases at J; junction bases unmatched: 17.

This chain joins TRBV9 and TRBJ2-5, with no clear D. V was trimmed by 7 bases and J by 5 bases, leaving 9 bases between them. Germline lookup yields CDR1 SGDLS and CDR2 YYNGEE. This CDR3 contains 11 residues. CDR3: CASANAETQYF. The CDR3 bases are TGTGCCAGCGCCAACGCGGAGACCCAGTACTTC.

The gene calls are TRBV12-3 or TRBV12-4 and TRBJ1-5; D perhaps matches TRBD1 (5 bases). Trimming cost V 4 bases and J 5 bases, with 9 bases left between them. This CDR3 is built from 13 residues. CDR3 DNA sequence: TGTGCCAGCAGTTCCCTCAGGGATCAGCCCCAGCATTTT. Translating gives CASSSLRDQPQHF.

The chain links TRBV7-8 to TRBJ2-7, with D possibly TRBD1 on 6 matching bases. The V gene's germline CDR1 is SGHVS and CDR2 FQNEAQ. The CDR3 is made up of 14 amino acids. The V end was cut by 5 bases, the J end by 6 bases, with 17 bases between. The CDR3 loop reads CASSPPWRGGEQYF. In DNA, the CDR3 is TGTGCCAGCAGCCCCCCATGGAGAGGGGGCGAGCAGTACTTC.

The chain carries TRBV27 and TRBJ1-1; 7 bases are shared with TRBD1. This CDR3 contains 15 residues. V lost 1 base and J lost 4; bases outside the gene matches: 6. The V gene's germline CDR1 is MNHEY and CDR2 SMNVEV (reference sequence). The CDR3 coding sequence is TGTGCCAGCAGTTTATTGAGGGGGCGTAGCACTGAAGCTTTCTTT. Protein: CASSLLRGRSTEAFF.

This clone was found once. V and J are TRBV10-2 and TRBJ2-7; 8 bases map to TRBD2. The CDR3 totals 15 residues. CDR1 and CDR2 from the germline V gene are WSHSY and SAAADI. V dropped 6 bases and J dropped 6; count of bases not matched to a gene: 13. CDR3 nucleotides: TGCGCCAGCAGGACGGCGGGGGGCAGGGGTGGCGAGCAGTACTTC. Protein product: CASRTAGGRGGEQYF.

V is TRBV10-2 and J is TRBJ2-3, with TRBD2 as a possible D gene (7 bases). The V end was cut by 6 bases, the J end by 2 bases, with 18 bases between. The V gene's germline CDR1 is WSHSY and CDR2 SAAADI. The CDR3 covers 16 residues. The CDR3 nucleotides are TGCGCCAGCAGAGGGGGTCTGGCGGGGGACACAGATACGCAGTATTTT. Translated, it gives CASRGGLAGDTDTQYF.

The chain links TRBV10-3 to TRBJ1-1, with 10 bases fitting TRBD1. CDR1 and CDR2 from the germline V gene are ENHRY and SYGVKD. The CDR3 has 15 amino acids. Trimming cost V 2 bases and J 10 bases; bases outside gene matches: 10. This CDR3 is CAISEVLTGGQGAFF. Written as DNA, the CDR3 is TGTGCCATCAGTGAGGTCTTGACAGGGGGCCAGGGAGCTTTCTTT.

This clone was detected once. The genes are TRBV5-4 and TRBJ2-3; no clear D gene. This CDR3 has 12 amino acids. Trimming removed 4 bases from V and 2 bases from J, with 5 bases in between. Germline V gene data show CDR1 as SGHNT and CDR2 as YYREEE (reference sequence). In nucleotides, the CDR3 is TGTGCCAGCAGCCTCTACACAGATACGCAGTATTTT. This sequence encodes CASSLYTDTQYF.

This clone was counted a few times. CDR3 loop: CAWSVRRRGLGEKLFF. The CDR3 DNA follows: TGTGCCTGGAGTGTACGGCGGAGGGGGCTCGGTGAAAAACTGTTTTTT. The chain joins TRBV30 to TRBJ1-4, with 7 nucleotides matching TRBD1. Germline CDR1 reads GTSNPN; CDR2 reads SVGIG (reference sequence). Trimming removed 0 bases from V and 7 bases from J; junction bases left unmatched: 11. The CDR3 is made up of 16 amino acids. The full variable domain, with the rest looked up from reference TRBV30 and TRBJ1-4, is SQTIHQWPATLVQPVGSPLSLECTVEGTSNPNLYWYRQAAGRGLQLLFYSVGIGQISSEVPQNLSASRPQDRQFILSSKKLLLSDSGFYLCAWSVRRRGLGEKLFFGSGTQLSVL.

The chain has TRBV18 and TRBJ1-2, with D perhaps matching TRBD1 (5 bases). The germline CDR1 and CDR2 sequences are KGHSH and LQKENI. This CDR3 comprises 16 residues. V was pared by 2 bases and J by 4 bases, with 17 bases between. CDR3: CASSPNQGLDSYGYTF. CDR3 sequence (DNA): TGTGCCAGCTCACCAAATCAGGGTTTAGATTCCTATGGCTACACCTTC.

The chain combines TRBV6-5 with TRBJ2-2, with 7 bases aligning to TRBD1. Germline-derived CDR1 and CDR2 are MNHEY and SVGAGI. The V and J ends lost 8 bases and 3 bases, in that order; junction bases with no gene match: 9. The CDR3 is 15 residues long. CDR3 DNA sequence: TGTGCCAGCTCCTTCGGGACAGATTACACCGGGGAGCTGTTTTTT. This gives the protein CASSFGTDYTGELFF.

In the case of this clone: A read error is possible here, since a much larger clone lies one base away. The V gene is TRBV5-8, the J gene TRBJ2-7; D gene ambiguous. Germline assignment: CDR1 SGHTS and CDR2 YDEGEE. CDR3 length: 11 residues. V was shortened by 4 bases and J by 1 base, with 3 bases between the two germline ends. In DNA form, the CDR3 reads TGTGCCAGCAGCCCATCCTACGAGCAGTACTTC. Translated, it gives CASSPSYEQYF.

The rearrangement joins TRBV30 to TRBJ2-7; TRBD2 matches at 11 bases. Trimming removed 5 bases from V and 3 bases from J; junction bases left unmatched: 3. In germline, CDR1 is GTSNPN, CDR2 SVGIG (reference sequence). This CDR3 has 13 residues. Written as DNA, the CDR3 is TGTGCCTGGGGCACTAGCGGGGGCTACGAGCAGTACTTC. This sequence encodes CAWGTSGGYEQYF.

The CDR3 DNA is TGTGCCAGCAGTTACTCGGGTACGGGGGGGAACTACGAGCAGTACTTC. This codes for CASSYSGTGGNYEQYF. The V gene is TRBV6-6, the J gene TRBJ2-7, with TRBD2 identical over 8 bases. The germline V gene has CDR1 MNHNY and CDR2 SVGAGI (reference sequence). CDR3 length equals 16 residues. V lost 0 bases and J lost 3; bases outside the gene matches: 7.

In this sample, this clone turned up a few times. This chain links TRBV5-6 with TRBJ2-7; TRBD2 matches 7 bases. V shed 0 bases, J shed 4 bases, and the junction held 10 bases outside the gene matches. The CDR3 is 16 residues long. The germline gives CDR1 SGHDT, CDR2 YYEEEE. The CDR3: CASSLGPSGLLYEQYF. The CDR3 nucleotides are TGTGCCAGCAGCTTGGGCCCTAGCGGCCTCCTTTACGAGCAGTACTTC.

The V call is TRBV10-1, the J call TRBJ1-2, with 8 bases matching TRBD1. Germline V gene lookup returns CDR1 WNHNN and CDR2 SYGVQD (reference sequence). The junction had 8 bases not matched to a gene; V was cut back by 3 bases and J by 8 bases. There are 14 residues in the CDR3. The DNA for the CDR3 is TGCGCCAGCAGTGAATCCCTTGACAGGGGCGGCTACACCTTC. Its translation is CASSESLDRGGYTF.

The V call is TRBV7-9, the J call TRBJ2-3; 10 bases are a match to TRBD2. This CDR3 is 15 amino acids long. The V gene's germline CDR1 is SEHNR and CDR2 FQNEAQ (reference sequence). With V trimmed by 6 bases and J by 2 bases, 5 bases remained unmatched. The CDR3 sequence is CASRDGLADTDTQYF. The CDR3 DNA sequence: TGTGCCAGCAGAGACGGACTAGCGGACACAGATACGCAGTATTTT. The entire variable domain, with the rest obtained from reference TRBV7-9 and TRBJ2-3, is as follows: DTGVSQNPRHKITKRGQNVTFRCDPISEHNRLYWYRQTLGQGPEFLTYFQNEAQLEKSRLLSDRFSAERPKGSFSTLEIQRTEQGDSAMYLCASRDGLADTDTQYFGPGTRLTVL.

The chain recombines TRBV10-3 with TRBJ2-7; 12 nucleotides line up with TRBD2. Germline V lookup: CDR1 ENHRY, CDR2 SYGVKD. This CDR3 is 14 amino acids long. The ends lost 7 bases at V and 1 base at J; junction bases unmatched: 2. The CDR3 DNA reads TGTGCCATCACCGGACTAGCGGGGTCCTACGAGCAGTACTTC. It encodes CAITGLAGSYEQYF.

The chain couples TRBV12-3 or TRBV12-4 to TRBJ2-7; 9 bases align to TRBD1. CDR3 size: 13 residues. V dropped 2 bases and J dropped 6; count of bases not matched to a gene: 2. For the CDR3, the DNA is TGTGCCAGCAGTTTAACAGGGGGCACCGAGCAGTACTTC. Residues: CASSLTGGTEQYF.